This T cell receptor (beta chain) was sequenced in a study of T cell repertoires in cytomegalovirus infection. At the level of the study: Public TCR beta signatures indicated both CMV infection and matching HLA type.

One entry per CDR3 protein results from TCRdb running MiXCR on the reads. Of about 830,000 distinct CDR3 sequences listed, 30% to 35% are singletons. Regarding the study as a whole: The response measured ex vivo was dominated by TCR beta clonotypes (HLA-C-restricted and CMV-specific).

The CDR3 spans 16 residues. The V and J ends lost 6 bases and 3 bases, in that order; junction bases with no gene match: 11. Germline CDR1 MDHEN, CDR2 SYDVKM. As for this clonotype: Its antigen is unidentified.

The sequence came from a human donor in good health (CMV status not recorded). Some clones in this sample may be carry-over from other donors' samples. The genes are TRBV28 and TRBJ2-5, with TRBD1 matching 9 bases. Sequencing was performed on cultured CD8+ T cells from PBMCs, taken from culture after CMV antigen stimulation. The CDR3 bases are TGTGCCAGCAGAGATCCGGGACAGGGCATTAAAGAGACCCAGTACTTC. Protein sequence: CASRDPGQGIKETQYF. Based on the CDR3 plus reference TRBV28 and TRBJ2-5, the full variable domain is DVKVTQSSRYLVKRTGEKVFLECVQDMDHENMFWYRQDPGLGLRLIYFSYDVKMKEKGDIPEGYSVSREKKERFSLILESASTNQTSMYLCASRDPGQGIKETQYFGPGTRLLVL.